The 27 T cell receptor beta chains listed next were all sequenced from one sample in a study of T cell responses to AZD1222 COVID-19 vaccine. Assay used: immunoSEQ multiplex PCR; TCRdb lists only in-frame clones, some missing. The sample holds 150,000 to 200,000 clones; 94% are singletons and the top ten take about 0.6%. Here the sequenced sample was peripheral blood, taken on day 0 of AZD1222 vaccination. Source of these receptors: an adult in good health.

The chain uses TRBV11-3 and TRBJ2-1; 7 bases are a match to TRBD2. The germline CDR1 and CDR2 sequences are SGHNT and YENEEA. The CDR3 has 17 residues. Germline trimming cut 0 bases from V and 10 bases from J; bases unmatched to any gene: 15. CDR3: CASSLDLGLGGSREQFF. The CDR3 bases are TGTGCCAGCAGCTTAGATCTAGGTTTAGGCGGGAGCCGGGAGCAGTTCTTC.

This clone was recorded only once. This specimen includes other DNA sequences encoding the same CDR3. The chain couples TRBV19 to TRBJ2-1; D gene unclear. The CDR3 contains 13 residues. Germline V lookup: CDR1 LNHDA, CDR2 SQIVND (reference sequence). The ends were cut back, 3 bases at V and 6 bases at J, with 9 bases in the middle. The CDR3 here is CASSIGQLNEQFF. The CDR3 DNA is TGTGCCAGTAGTATTGGGCAGCTCAATGAGCAGTTCTTC.

The rearrangement uses TRBV30 and TRBJ2-7; D remains ambiguous. The CDR3 has 14 residues. Trimming removed 2 bases at V and 3 bases at J, with 14 bases between. Germline V gene lookup returns CDR1 GTSNPN and CDR2 SVGIG (reference sequence). The CDR3: CAWSHKRTFYEQYF. DNA for the CDR3: TGTGCCTGGAGTCACAAACGGACCTTCTACGAGCAGTACTTC.

Comment on this clone: One junction end does not reproduce the germline sequence, and a read error may be involved. The rearrangement links TRBV6-5 to TRBJ1-5; no firm D call. The V gene's germline CDR1 is MNHEY and CDR2 SVGAGI. The CDR3 length is 14 residues. Written as DNA, the CDR3 is TGTGCCAGCAATTACTTACCTAGCAATCAGCCCCAGCATTTT. This gives the protein CASNYLPSNQPQHF.

The rearrangement uses TRBV7-3 and TRBJ2-7; D not resolved. Germline assignment: CDR1 SGHTA and CDR2 FQGTGA. Trimming pared 0 bases from V and 0 bases from J, leaving 3 bases between. The length of the CDR3 is 13 residues. The CDR3 here is CASSLTPSYEQYF. CDR3 DNA: TGTGCCAGCAGCTTAACGCCCTCCTACGAGCAGTACTTC. Full variable domain (missing parts from reference TRBV7-3 and TRBJ2-7): GAGVSQTPSNKVTEKGKYVELRCDPISGHTALYWYRQSLGQGPEFLIYFQGTGAADDSGLPNDRFFAVRPEGSVSTLKIQRTERGDSAVYLCASSLTPSYEQYFGPGTRLTVT.

This clone was seen at least ten times. The rearrangement uses TRBV4-2 and TRBJ2-7; 9 bases fit TRBD2. The CDR3 consists of 15 residues. V shed 4 bases and J 1 base; nucleotides not matched to a gene: 5. Germline V gives CDR1 LGHNA, CDR2 YNFKEQ. The CDR3 sequence is CASSPQRGESYEQYF. CDR3 DNA sequence: TGTGCCAGCAGCCCCCAGCGGGGGGAGTCCTACGAGCAGTACTTC.

The V gene is TRBV5-1, the J gene TRBJ2-5, with D hard to call. Trimming removed 6 bases at V and 7 bases at J, with 7 bases between. Per the germline V gene, CDR1 is SGHRS and CDR2 is YFSETQ. The CDR3 covers 10 residues. CDR3 residues: CASTPRTQYF. The CDR3, as DNA: TGCGCCAGCACCCCCAGGACCCAGTACTTC.

V usage is TRBV28 and J usage is TRBJ1-6; TRBD1 might be the D (5 bases). The CDR3 has 16 amino acids. Deletions cut 7 bases from V and 10 bases from J, with 23 bases between. Germline V CDR1 and CDR2: MDHEN, SYDVKM. The CDR3 nucleotides read TGTGCCAGCACCCTCCGGGGGACGGCGATCGGCTCACCCCTCCACTTT. Protein: CASTLRGTAIGSPLHF.

This rearrangement joins TRBV7-9 to TRBJ1-1; a possible D gene is TRBD1 (6 bases). The CDR3 is made up of 15 amino acids. Trimming took off 3 bases at V and 3 bases at J, with 14 bases between the two ends. The germline V gene has CDR1 SEHNR and CDR2 FQNEAQ (reference sequence). CDR3 protein: CASSFWQGMDTEAFF. CDR3 nucleotides: TGTGCCAGCAGCTTCTGGCAGGGGATGGACACTGAAGCTTTCTTT.

This clone appeared a single time. The chain recombines TRBV27 with TRBJ1-4; D uncertain. The V and J ends lost 5 bases and 8 bases respectively, with 12 bases between them. CDR3 size: 13 residues. Germline CDR1 and CDR2: MNHEY and SMNVEV (reference sequence). This CDR3 is CASSPSPREKLFF. CDR3 sequence (DNA): TGTGCCAGCAGTCCGAGTCCGAGAGAAAAACTGTTTTTT. Based on the CDR3 plus reference TRBV27 and TRBJ1-4, the full variable domain is EAQVTQNPRYLITVTGKKLTVTCSQNMNHEYMSWYRQDPGLGLRQIYYSMNVEVTDKGDVPEGYKVSRKEKRNFPLILESPSPNQTSLYFCASSPSPREKLFFGSGTQLSVL.

J is TRBJ2-2 and V is TRBV27; possible D gene TRBD2, 6 bases. Germline V gene data show CDR1 as MNHEY and CDR2 as SMNVEV (reference sequence). V lost 8 bases and J lost 6, with 16 bases in between. The CDR3 spans 14 residues. The CDR3 DNA sequence: TGTGCCAGCCGGGGGAGGAAGGGCTCCGGGGAGCTGTTTTTT. Protein sequence: CASRGRKGSGELFF.

The gene calls are TRBV19 and TRBJ1-2; 7 bases align to TRBD1. Germline V gene sequence: CDR1 LNHDA, CDR2 SQIVND (reference sequence). The CDR3 is made up of 12 amino acids. The V segment lost 10 bases and the J segment 3 bases; nucleotides outside the gene matches: 5. CDR3 region: CATSDRDYGYTF. The CDR3 DNA reads TGTGCCACCTCCGACAGGGACTATGGCTACACCTTC.

The chain joins TRBV11-2 to TRBJ2-1; D gene uncertain. V dropped 1 base and J dropped 3 bases, with 4 bases sitting between them. The CDR3 is 13 residues long. CDR1 is SGHAT and CDR2 is FQNNGV in the germline V gene. This CDR3 reads CASSLGDYNEQFF. The CDR3 DNA reads as TGTGCCAGCAGCTTAGGGGACTACAATGAGCAGTTCTTC.

V and J are TRBV19 and TRBJ1-2; possible D gene TRBD1, 5 bases. The CDR3 loop spans 16 amino acids. V was shortened by 1 base and J by 4 bases, with 16 bases between the two germline ends. The germline CDR1 and CDR2 sequences are LNHDA and SQIVND (reference sequence). DNA of the CDR3: TGTGCCAGTAGTATAGCGGGGGGGGAAGCGGTCTATGGCTACACCTTC. It is translated as CASSIAGGEAVYGYTF.

The chain recombines TRBV7-9 with TRBJ2-7; 11 nucleotides agree with TRBD2. V dropped 5 bases and J dropped 6; count of bases not matched to a gene: 6. In germline, CDR1 is SEHNR, CDR2 FQNEAQ (reference sequence). The length of the CDR3 is 14 residues. CDR3 region: CASSETSGISEQYF. CDR3 DNA sequence: TGTGCCAGCAGCGAGACTAGCGGGATAAGCGAGCAGTACTTC.

The rearrangement links TRBV28 to TRBJ2-7; D ambiguous. V was cut by 2 bases and J by 0 bases, with 17 bases left in between. Germline V gives CDR1 MDHEN, CDR2 SYDVKM. This CDR3 comprises 17 residues. The CDR3 here is CASSLPLADLSSYEQYF. The CDR3 nucleotides are TGTGCCAGCAGTTTACCCTTGGCAGACCTTAGCTCCTACGAGCAGTACTTC.

CDR3 DNA: TGCGCCAGCAGCTTCGGGTCAGCGAGGGATACGCAGTATTTT. It specifies CASSFGSARDTQYF. The V and J genes are TRBV5-1 and TRBJ2-3; D call uncertain. The V gene's germline CDR1 is SGHRS and CDR2 YFSETQ. CDR3 size: 14 residues. Trimming took off 2 bases at V and 6 bases at J, with 13 bases between the two ends.

The V call is TRBV7-3, the J call TRBJ2-7, with D perhaps matching TRBD1 (6 bases). The V gene lost 0 bases and the J gene lost 7 bases, with 16 bases spanning the gap. This CDR3 comprises 15 residues. Germline CDR1 is SGHTA and CDR2 is FQGTGA. For the CDR3, the DNA is TGTGCCAGCAGCTTAACCGGCAGGGGCACAAGGGAGCAGTACTTC. Its translation is CASSLTGRGTREQYF.

CDR3 in amino acids: CASSSQGAYEQYF. Written as DNA, the CDR3 is TGTGCCAGCAGCTCACAGGGGGCCTACGAGCAGTACTTC. The V call is TRBV7-2, the J call TRBJ2-7, with 8 bases lining up with TRBD1. The CDR3 spans 13 residues. CDR1 and CDR2 (germline): SGHTA, FQGNSA. The J segment lost 2 bases and the V segment lost 4 bases, leaving 1 base of the junction unmatched. Full variable domain (remainder filled in from reference TRBV7-2 and TRBJ2-7): GAGVSQSPSNKVTEKGKDVELRCDPISGHTALYWYRQSLGQGLEFLIYFQGNSAPDKSGLPSDRFSAERTGGSVSTLTIQRTQQEDSAVYLCASSSQGAYEQYFGPGTRLTVT.

CDR3 bases: TGTGCCAGCAGACCCAGGGAGTCGGACAGGTGGGTCTATGGCTACACCTTC. It translates to CASRPRESDRWVYGYTF. This chain joins TRBV28 and TRBJ1-2; 7 bases match TRBD1. Germline CDR1 is MDHEN and CDR2 is SYDVKM. V trimming: 6 bases; J trimming: 4 bases; junction bases outside the gene matches: 17. This CDR3 is built from 17 residues.

The chain carries TRBV5-5 and TRBJ1-1; D uncertain. This CDR3 region has 13 residues. Trimming pared 3 bases from V and 8 bases from J, leaving 14 bases between. Germline assignment: CDR1 SGHKS and CDR2 YYEKEE (reference sequence). The CDR3 bases are TGTGCCAGCAGCTGGGTCGGGGTGGAGGAAGCTTTCTTT. It is translated as CASSWVGVEEAFF.

This clone showed up just once. V and J are TRBV24-1 and TRBJ1-4, with D possibly being TRBD1 (5 bases). The CDR3 extends over 16 amino acids. V dropped 3 bases and J dropped 7 bases, with 17 bases sitting between them. Germline V gene lookup returns CDR1 KGHDR and CDR2 SFDVKD. CDR3 nucleotides: TGTGCCACCAGTGATGGGGGGAGATCGGGAGGTGAAAAACTGTTTTTT. This encodes CATSDGGRSGGEKLFF.

The chain has TRBV7-8 and TRBJ2-7; D might be TRBD1 or TRBD2, each matching 5 bases. V lost 5 bases to trimming and J lost 3 bases, with 17 bases between them. Germline CDR1 and CDR2: SGHVS and FQNEAQ. This CDR3 comprises 15 residues. Here the CDR3 reads CASSARDGVDYEQYF. The DNA for the CDR3 is TGTGCCAGCAGCGCCCGGGACGGTGTCGACTACGAGCAGTACTTC.

The chain carries TRBV28 and TRBJ1-1; D perhaps matches TRBD1 (6 bases). The V gene's germline CDR1 is MDHEN and CDR2 SYDVKM. V gave up 7 bases and J gave up 9 bases, with 12 bases separating them. This CDR3 region has 11 residues. The CDR3 region is CASIQQGKAFF. For the CDR3, the DNA is TGTGCCAGCATTCAACAGGGAAAAGCTTTCTTT.

The sample holds one count of this clone. This rearrangement joins TRBV7-9 to TRBJ1-6; 8 bases line up with TRBD1. CDR1 is SEHNR and CDR2 is FQNEAQ in the germline V gene (reference sequence). The CDR3 has 14 amino acids. The V segment lost 5 bases and the J segment 10 bases; nucleotides outside the gene matches: 7. The CDR3 loop reads CASSPGQGYSPLHF. CDR3 in DNA: TGTGCCAGCAGCCCAGGACAGGGCTACTCACCCCTCCACTTT.

This chain uses TRBV12-5 with TRBJ2-1; 10 bases agree with TRBD2. V trimming: 2 bases; J trimming: 8 bases; junction bases outside the gene matches: 6. Germline V CDR1 and CDR2: LGHNT, FRNRAP. The CDR3 totals 15 residues. The CDR3 loop reads CASGLWPSGSYEQFF. In DNA, the CDR3 is TGTGCTAGTGGTTTGTGGCCTAGCGGGAGTTATGAGCAGTTCTTC.

The V gene is TRBV14, the J gene TRBJ2-2; TRBD2 matches at 7 bases. The CDR3 sequence is 13 residues long. CDR1 and CDR2 from the germline V gene are SGHDN and FVKESK. V lost 5 bases to trimming and J lost 6 bases; unmatched junction nucleotides: 3. The DNA for the CDR3 is TGTGCCAGCAGCAGGCGGGAGCCCGGGGAGCTGTTTTTT. This translates into CASSRREPGELFF.